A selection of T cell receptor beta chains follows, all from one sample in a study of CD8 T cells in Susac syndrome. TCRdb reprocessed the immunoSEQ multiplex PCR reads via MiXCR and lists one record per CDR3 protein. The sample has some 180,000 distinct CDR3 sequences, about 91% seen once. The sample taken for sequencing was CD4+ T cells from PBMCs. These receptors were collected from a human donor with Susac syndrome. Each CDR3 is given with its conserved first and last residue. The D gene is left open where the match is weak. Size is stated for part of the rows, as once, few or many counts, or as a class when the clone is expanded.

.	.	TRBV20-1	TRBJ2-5	CSASKETQYF	TGCAGTGCTAGTAAAGAGACCCAGTACTTC
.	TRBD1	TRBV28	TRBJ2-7	CASSHHRGLVKNEQYF	TGTGCCAGCAGTCATCACAGGGGGCTAGTAAAAAACGAGCAGTACTTC
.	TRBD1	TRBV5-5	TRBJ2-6	CASSLRGTGYDGANVLTF	TGTGCCAGCAGCTTGCGTGGGACAGGGTATGATGGGGCCAACGTCCTGACTTTC
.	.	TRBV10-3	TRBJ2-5	CAISESRGGQQETQYF	TGTGCCATCAGTGAGTCCAGGGGAGGCCAACAAGAGACCCAGTACTTC
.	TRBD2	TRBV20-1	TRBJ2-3	CSAPTFAGGDTQYF	TGCAGTGCCCCCACCTTTGCGGGAGGGGATACGCAGTATTTT
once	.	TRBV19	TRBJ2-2	CASSPTATGELFF	TGTGCCAGTAGTCCAACAGCGACCGGGGAGCTGTTTTTT
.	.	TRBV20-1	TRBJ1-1	CSVREGRYTEAFF	TGCAGTGTACGGGAAGGCAGGTACACTGAAGCTTTCTTT
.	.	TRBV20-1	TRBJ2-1	CSARTVGTHNEQFF	TGCAGTGCTAGAACGGTCGGGACTCACAATGAGCAGTTCTTC
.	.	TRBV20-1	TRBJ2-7	CSATRQYSYEQYF	TGCAGTGCTACCAGACAGTACTCCTACGAGCAGTACTTC
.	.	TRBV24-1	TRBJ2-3	CATAPGAPYNTDTQYF	TGTGCCACTGCCCCAGGGGCGCCCTATAACACAGATACGCAGTATTTT